This TCR beta chain was captured in a study of cytomegalovirus exposure and HLA in healthy donors. The study ran its PCR with 60 Vbeta and 13 Jbeta primers. As handled by the study authors: Unique TCR beta chains totaled roughly 80 million in a later count, with roughly 11 million of them shared. Libraries were prepared by immunoSEQ multiplex PCR; TCRdb keeps only in-frame clonotypes and omits some of them. V, J and clone size derive from that table, while D and trimming were established from the DNA sequence. The sample yields about 190,000 clones, less than 85% seen once. Concerning this clone: Its antigen is as yet unknown.

V was clipped by 0 bases and J by 4 bases; unmatched bases: 3. CDR1 is SGHTA, CDR2 FQGNSA, per germline. CDR3 size: 14 residues. Study-level points and caveats: Owing to their indistinguishability, certain V segments, notably TRBV6-2 and TRBV6-3, were excluded. It was approximately 150 TCR beta chains that were listed as cytomegalovirus-associated. In an earlier analysis, in 620 or so donors, most V segments appeared productive either ~90% or ~30% of the time.

Sequencing was performed on PBMCs. The sequence was collected from a man younger than 40 in good health and CMV-seropositive. This rearrangement joins TRBV7-2 to TRBJ2-7; 7 bases map to TRBD2. CDR3 residues: CASSLAGGSYEQYF. The CDR3 bases are TGTGCCAGCAGCTTAGCGGGGGGGTCGTACGAGCAGTACTTC.